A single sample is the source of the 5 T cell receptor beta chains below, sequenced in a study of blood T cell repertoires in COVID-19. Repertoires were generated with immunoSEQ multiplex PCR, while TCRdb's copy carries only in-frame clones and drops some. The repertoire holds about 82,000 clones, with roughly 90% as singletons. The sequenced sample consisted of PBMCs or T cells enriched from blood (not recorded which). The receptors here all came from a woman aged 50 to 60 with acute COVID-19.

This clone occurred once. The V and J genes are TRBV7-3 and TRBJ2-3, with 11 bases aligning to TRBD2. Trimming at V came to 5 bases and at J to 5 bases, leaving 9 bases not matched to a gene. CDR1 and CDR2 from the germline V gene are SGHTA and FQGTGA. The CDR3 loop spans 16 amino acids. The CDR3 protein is CASSQLAGATVDTQYF. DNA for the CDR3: TGTGCCAGCAGCCAACTAGCGGGAGCTACCGTAGATACGCAGTATTTT.

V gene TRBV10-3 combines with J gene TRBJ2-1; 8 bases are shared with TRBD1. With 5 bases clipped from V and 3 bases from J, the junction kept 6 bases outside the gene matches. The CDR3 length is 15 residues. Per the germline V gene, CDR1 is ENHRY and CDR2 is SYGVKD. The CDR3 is CAISPGTGYYNEQFF. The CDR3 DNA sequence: TGTGCCATCAGTCCCGGGACAGGATACTACAATGAGCAGTTCTTC.

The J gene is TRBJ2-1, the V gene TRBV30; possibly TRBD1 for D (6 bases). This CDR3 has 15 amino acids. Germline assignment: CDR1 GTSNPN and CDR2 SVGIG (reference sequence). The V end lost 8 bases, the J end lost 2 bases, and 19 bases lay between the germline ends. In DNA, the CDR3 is TGTGCCATCCACCCGCAGGGGATTCCCTACAATGAGCAGTTCTTC. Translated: CAIHPQGIPYNEQFF.

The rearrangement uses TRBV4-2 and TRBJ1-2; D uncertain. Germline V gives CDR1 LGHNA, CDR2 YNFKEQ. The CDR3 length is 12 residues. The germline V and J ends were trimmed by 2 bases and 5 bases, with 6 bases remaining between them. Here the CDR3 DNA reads TGTGCCAGCAGCCAAACCGGGTATGGCTACACCTTC. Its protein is CASSQTGYGYTF.

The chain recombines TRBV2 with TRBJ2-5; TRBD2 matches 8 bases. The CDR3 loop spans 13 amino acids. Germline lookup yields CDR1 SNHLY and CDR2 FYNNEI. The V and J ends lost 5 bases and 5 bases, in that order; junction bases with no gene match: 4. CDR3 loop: CASSTSGRETQYF. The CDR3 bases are TGTGCCAGCAGTACTAGCGGTAGGGAGACCCAGTACTTC.